This entry is about one T cell receptor (beta chain). Clones were sequenced by immunoSEQ multiplex PCR, and TCRdb holds only the in-frame ones, with some missing. The table includes about 180,000 clones, 70% to 90% detected once. This CDR3 region has 14 residues. Trimming took off 6 bases at V and 4 bases at J, with 12 bases between the two ends. In germline, CDR1 is SNHLY, CDR2 FYNNEI. This sample is part of a study of Ad26.COV2.S vaccination and SARS-CoV-2 variants. The chain links TRBV2 to TRBJ2-2, with D uncertain. The starting material was peripheral blood, obtained after recovery from COVID-19. The TCR comes from a human donor who had recovered from COVID-19. The DNA of the CDR3 is TGTGCCAGCAGGTGGCAGGTGGCCACCGGGGAGCTGTTTTTT. Translation: CASRWQVATGELFF. Looking up the rest from reference TRBV2 and TRBJ2-2 gives the full variable domain: EPEVTQTPSHQVTQMGQEVILRCVPISNHLYFYWYRQILGQKVEFLVSFYNNEISEKSEIFDDQFSVERPDGSNFTLKIRSTKLEDSAMYFCASRWQVATGELFFGEGSRLTVL.